The present T cell receptor beta chain was sequenced within a study of identical twins listed by TCRdb under 2016. With respect to the entire study: The study deep-sequenced TCR alpha and beta repertoires from monozygotic twins, unrelated adults of various ages and cord blood to test whether fetal clonotypes persist. Replicate twin experiments were performed at different times using different library preparation protocols to rule out contamination. Study-wide conclusions, independent of this receptor: Because the same donors could not be followed over many years, the conclusions depended on cross-sectional statistical analysis. In monozygotic twins, out-of-frame TCR alpha sharing was systematically underestimated by recombination models, although the models agreed with sharing between unrelated individuals. Fewer insertions were carried by abundant cord blood beta clonotypes, a similar but weaker trend appeared in young adult naive repertoires, and no such trend appeared in memory repertoires. Excess twin sharing in beta out-of-frame sequences was weaker because fewer shared sequences lowered the signal-to-noise ratio. Invariant T cells such as MAIT and iNKT could partly confound zero-insertion analyses, though diverse VJ usage argued against this for most clonotypes. Compared with coincidental sharing between unrelated individuals, an excess of low generation-probability sequences was observed among out-of-frame TCR alpha sequences shared between twins.

V sheds 4 bases and J sheds 6 bases, leaving 16 bases between their ends. From the germline V gene (reference sequence), CDR1 is SEHNR and CDR2 is FQNEAQ. Counted from cysteine to phenylalanine, this CDR3 has 15 amino acids. Kept here is only the CDR3 DNA, which spans 45 bases and is read in frame from base 1. Library preparation used 5' RACE. The sequencing machine was an Illumina HiSeq 2000. A universal primer binding site was added through template switching, and the final cDNA carried a unique molecular identifier so that TCR cDNA molecules could be counted accurately. Specific primers in the conserved constant-segment region were used to synthesize first-strand cDNA for TCR alpha and beta chains. Each cDNA library was double barcoded, with a SMART-Mk sample barcode plus Illumina barcodes, to control for contamination. TruSeq adapter sequences along with Illumina sample barcodes were introduced in two successive PCR steps. Sequencing of the TCR alpha and beta cDNA libraries was done on the Illumina HiSeq platform using custom primers. Regarding the original processing steps: Raw reads were processed with MiGEC to extract unique molecular identifiers, and MiXCR was used to determine CDR3 positions. Recombination models were inferred per individual with the repgenHMM and IGoR tools using an EM algorithm. Shared clonotypes were analyzed with the tcR package in R, and sharing was normalized by the product of cloneset sizes. To study raw recombination without the effects of thymic and clonal selection, out-of-frame nonproductive sequences were analyzed. TCRdb ran its own pipeline on the public reads, namely fastp trimming at Q25 and MiXCR clone calling, and kept in-frame beta chains. Rows are combined by CDR3 protein, so each entry shows the most common genes and DNA. The V and J calls, along with clone size, are taken from TCRdb and not from the paper's own processing. Recorded for this sample are about 890,000 distinct CDR3 sequences; 9% to 15% of them occurred a single time. Of the sample, around 1.5% is held by the ten largest clones.

This clonotype was seen a few times. Its specific antigen is unknown. Base qualities are not recorded, but no much larger clone differs from it by a single base. Only healthy Caucasian donors were included. The twin cohort comprised three pairs of female monozygotic twins, all aged roughly 18 to 29 years. RNA for TCR libraries was isolated from peripheral blood mononuclear cells. Another study also made use of these data, one on yellow fever vaccine responses in identical twins. As described in the second report: The T cell response to vaccination in identical twins was reported by the authors to appear partly convergent and partly personalized. The study precisely tracked vaccine-responding T cell clones in identical twins.

This sequence uses TRBV7-9 and TRBJ2-1, with the D gene uncertain. What was sequenced was PBMCs. This clonotype was obtained from a woman between 18 and 30 years old in good health. The DNA reads as follows: TGTGCCAGCAGCTCCAGATTTGGCCCGGGCAATGAGCAGTTCTTC. This translates into CASSSRFGPGNEQFF.